These 3 T cell receptor beta chains were all obtained from the same sample, sequenced in a study of OX40 agonist ivuxolimab in advanced cancers. The protocol was immunoSEQ multiplex PCR, while the TCRdb copy is restricted to in-frame clones and leaves out a portion. This sample carries over 100,000 clones, 85% to 90% of them seen once, and the ten largest clones take under 0.7%. Sample: CD4+ or CD8+ T cells sorted from blood, taken in a trial of the OX40 agonist ivuxolimab. The origin of the receptors is an adult with an advanced solid tumor such as melanoma, head and neck, liver or kidney cancer.

This clone has a single count. The V call is TRBV28, the J call TRBJ2-7; 8 bases match TRBD1. The CDR3 contains 13 residues. V was clipped by 8 bases and J by 0 bases; unmatched bases: 3. Looked up from germline, CDR1 is MDHEN and CDR2 is SYDVKM. The CDR3: CASGTGSSYEQYF. In DNA form, the CDR3 reads TGTGCCAGCGGGACAGGAAGCTCCTACGAGCAGTACTTC.

The chain recombines TRBV6-6 with TRBJ2-1, with 7 bases fitting TRBD1. V was pared by 5 bases and J by 11 bases, with 6 bases of the junction left unmatched. The CDR3 runs to 12 residues. The germline gives CDR1 MNHNY, CDR2 SVGAGI (reference sequence). This chain's CDR3 is CASSPGDSKQFF. For the CDR3, the DNA is TGTGCCAGCAGTCCAGGGGACAGCAAGCAGTTCTTC.

The genes are TRBV7-6 and TRBJ2-5; 8 bases map to TRBD1. From germline, CDR1 is SGHVS and CDR2 FNYEAQ. The trim removed 0 bases at V and 5 bases at J, leaving 8 bases unmatched. The CDR3 sequence is 16 residues long. This CDR3 is CASSLARSGGRETQYF. CDR3 nucleotides: TGTGCCAGCAGCTTAGCGCGTTCAGGGGGCAGGGAGACCCAGTACTTC.